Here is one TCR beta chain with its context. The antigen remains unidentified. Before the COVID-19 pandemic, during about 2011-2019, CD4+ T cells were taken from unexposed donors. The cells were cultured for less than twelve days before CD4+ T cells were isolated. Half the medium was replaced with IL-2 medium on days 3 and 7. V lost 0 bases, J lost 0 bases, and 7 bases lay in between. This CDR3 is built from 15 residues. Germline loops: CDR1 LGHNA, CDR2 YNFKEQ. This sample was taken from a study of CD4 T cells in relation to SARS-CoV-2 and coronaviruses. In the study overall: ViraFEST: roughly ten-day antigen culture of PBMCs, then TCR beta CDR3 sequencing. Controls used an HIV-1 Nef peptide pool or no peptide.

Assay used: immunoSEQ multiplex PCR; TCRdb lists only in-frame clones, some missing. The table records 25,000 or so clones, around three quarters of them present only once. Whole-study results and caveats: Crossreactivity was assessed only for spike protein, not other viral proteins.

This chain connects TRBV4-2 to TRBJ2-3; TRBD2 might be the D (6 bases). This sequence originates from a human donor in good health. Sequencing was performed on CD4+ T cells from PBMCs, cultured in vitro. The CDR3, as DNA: TGTGCCAGCAGCCAAGATGGGACTAGCACAGATACGCAGTATTTT. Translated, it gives CASSQDGTSTDTQYF.